One and the same sample provided the 21 T cell receptor beta chains below, sequenced in a study of T-cell memory formation after mild COVID-19. Using its own MiXCR run on the 5' RACE reads, TCRdb lists one record per CDR3 protein. The table has around 340,000 distinct CDR3 sequences, roughly an eighth seen once; the top ten hold less than 25%. The sequencing sample was made of PBMCs or a T cell subset sorted from them (not recorded which). The source of these receptors is a man aged 18 to 29 who had mild COVID-19 (a few samples of this study predate the infection). Cell type and time point are not known.

V and J are TRBV7-9 and TRBJ2-1; D call uncertain. Germline CDR1 is SEHNR and CDR2 is FQNEAQ (reference sequence). Trimming shortened V by 4 bases and J by 10 bases, and 11 bases separated the two germline ends. This CDR3 is 12 amino acids long. The chain's CDR3 is CASSSRDLEQFF. The CDR3 nucleotides read TGTGCCAGCAGCTCCCGAGACTTGGAGCAGTTCTTC.

The chain links TRBV7-9 to TRBJ2-2, with D perhaps TRBD1 or TRBD2 (5 bases each). Between the trimmed V and J ends, which lost 6 bases and 0 bases, there was a span of 14 bases. The CDR3 runs to 16 residues. Germline-derived CDR1 and CDR2 are SEHNR and FQNEAQ (reference sequence). The DNA of the CDR3 is TGTGCCAGCAGTCGGGGCAGGATCGCGAACACCGGGGAGCTGTTTTTT. Translation gives CASSRGRIANTGELFF.

The J gene is TRBJ1-4, the V gene TRBV30, with 12 positions matching TRBD1. CDR1 and CDR2 from the germline V gene are GTSNPN and SVGIG (reference sequence). The junction had 3 bases not matched to a gene; V was cut back by 3 bases and J by 7 bases. This CDR3 spans 14 amino acids. In DNA, the CDR3 is TGTGCCTGGAGCGGGACAGGGGGCCGTGAAAAACTGTTTTTT. Residues: CAWSGTGGREKLFF.

The chain employs TRBV10-3 and TRBJ2-5; weak D call: TRBD2 (6 bases). The CDR3 contains 15 residues. The ends were cut back, 0 bases at V and 5 bases at J, with 13 bases in the middle. In germline, CDR1 is ENHRY, CDR2 SYGVKD. The CDR3 is CAISESEGWVETQYF. As DNA, the CDR3 is TGTGCCATCAGTGAGTCGGAGGGATGGGTGGAGACCCAGTACTTC.

This clonotype was counted between two and nine times. This chain links TRBV29-1 with TRBJ2-1; D is perhaps TRBD1 or TRBD2 (5 bases each). CDR1 SQVTM and CDR2 ANQGSEA come from the germline V gene. Trimming stripped 2 bases from V and 9 bases from J, with 14 bases between. The CDR3 extends over 13 amino acids. The CDR3, as DNA: TGCAGCGTTGAATCCGGGGCGCGAGGTGAGCAGTTCTTC. Translation: CSVESGARGEQFF.

This clonotype was seen only a few times. This chain links TRBV7-9 with TRBJ1-2; no clear D gene. V lost 0 bases, J lost 4 bases, and 3 bases lay in between. This CDR3 has 12 amino acids. Germline V CDR1 and CDR2: SEHNR, FQNEAQ (reference sequence). The CDR3 reads CASSLATYGYTF. In DNA, the CDR3 is TGTGCCAGCAGCTTAGCTACCTATGGCTACACCTTC.

The rearrangement joins TRBV7-9 to TRBJ2-3; 8 nucleotides line up with TRBD2. This CDR3 is built from 16 residues. CDR1 SEHNR and CDR2 FQNEAQ come from the germline V gene (reference sequence). V was pared by 6 bases and J by 0 bases, with 8 bases of the junction left unmatched. CDR3 DNA sequence: TGTGCCAGCAGTCCGCCGGAGCGGGGGAGCACAGATACGCAGTATTTT. Amino acid sequence: CASSPPERGSTDTQYF.

CDR3 protein: CASSSPQGARSYEQYV. The DNA for the CDR3 is TGTGCCAGCAGCTCACCACAGGGGGCAAGGTCCTACGAGCAGTACGTC. V gene TRBV7-3 combines with J gene TRBJ2-7; 9 positions match TRBD1. V lost 4 bases, J lost 1 base, and 8 bases stayed unmatched. Per the germline V gene, CDR1 is SGHTA and CDR2 is FQGTGA. The CDR3 runs to 16 residues.

CDR3 coding DNA: TGCAGTGCGGAAACAAGATCAGGGTTGGCCTACAATGAGCAGTTCTTC. It codes for CSAETRSGLAYNEQFF. This rearrangement joins TRBV20-1 to TRBJ2-1; D is possibly TRBD1 (5 bases). The germline gives CDR1 DFQATT, CDR2 SNEGSKA (reference sequence). The CDR3 loop spans 16 amino acids. The V gene lost 6 bases and the J gene lost 2 bases, with 20 bases spanning the gap.

This clonotype was detected a few times. The chain combines TRBV7-2 with TRBJ2-7; D tentatively fits TRBD1 or TRBD2 (5 bases each). The CDR3 covers 13 residues. The V gene lost 8 bases and the J gene lost 1 base, with 12 bases spanning the gap. Germline assignment: CDR1 SGHTA and CDR2 FQGNSA. CDR3 residues: CASGTPGSYEQYV. The CDR3 region has the DNA TGTGCCAGCGGGACCCCAGGTTCCTACGAGCAGTACGTC.

This clonotype turned up a few times. The genes are TRBV7-9 and TRBJ2-3; 9 positions match TRBD1. The V and J ends lost 4 bases and 5 bases, in that order; junction bases with no gene match: 13. From germline, CDR1 is SEHNR and CDR2 FQNEAQ (reference sequence). The CDR3 has 17 residues. The CDR3 DNA is TGTGCCAGCAGCTCCCAGTACAAGGACAGGGGAGGAGATACGCAGTATTTT. It is translated as CASSSQYKDRGGDTQYF.

The chain has TRBV29-1 and TRBJ2-7; TRBD1 aligns across 9 bases. The V gene end was trimmed by 4 bases and the J gene end by 0 bases; junction bases not matched to a gene: 1. The CDR3 is 13 residues long. Germline lookup yields CDR1 SQVTM and CDR2 ANQGSEA. CDR3 in amino acids: CSVADRGSYEQYF. In DNA form, the CDR3 reads TGCAGCGTTGCGGACAGGGGCTCCTACGAGCAGTACTTC.

J is TRBJ1-2 and V is TRBV5-1, with D tentatively TRBD1 (6 bases). The germline V and J ends were trimmed by 4 bases and 4 bases, with 11 bases remaining between them. The germline V gene has CDR1 SGHRS and CDR2 YFSETQ. This CDR3 is built from 13 residues. As DNA, the CDR3 is TGCGCCAGCAGCCACAGGGAGGGCTATGGCTACACCTTC. Amino acids: CASSHREGYGYTF.

This clonotype occurred many times. The gene calls are TRBV7-9 and TRBJ2-6, with TRBD1 identical over 7 bases. V shed 8 bases and J 2 bases; nucleotides not matched to a gene: 9. Germline CDR1 SEHNR, CDR2 FQNEAQ (reference sequence). This CDR3 is 16 amino acids long. The CDR3 DNA is TGTGCCAGCCCGACAGGGTCGATGGCTGGGGCCAACGTCCTGACTTTC. Its protein is CASPTGSMAGANVLTF.

The rearrangement uses TRBV3-1 and TRBJ2-2; no clear D gene. Trimming stripped 0 bases from V and 2 bases from J, with 7 bases between. The CDR3 runs 15 residues. From germline, CDR1 is LGHDT and CDR2 YNNKEL (reference sequence). The CDR3 nucleotides read TGTGCCAGCAGCCAAGAGGTGGACAACACCGGGGAGCTGTTTTTT. Residues: CASSQEVDNTGELFF.

A few counts support this clonotype. The CDR3 loop reads CASRGDRGRLEQFF. The DNA of the CDR3 is TGTGCCAGCAGAGGGGACAGGGGGCGCCTCGAGCAGTTCTTC. V usage is TRBV2 and J usage is TRBJ2-1; 12 bases are a match to TRBD1. CDR3 length equals 14 residues. CDR1 is SNHLY and CDR2 is FYNNEI in the germline V gene. V shed 6 bases and J 10 bases; nucleotides not matched to a gene: 7.

There are a few counts of this clonotype. The chain combines TRBV6-5 with TRBJ2-2; maybe TRBD1 (6 bases). CDR3 length: 16 amino acids. Germline lookup yields CDR1 MNHEY and CDR2 SVGAGI. Trimming left V 0 bases short and J 4 bases short, with 12 bases between. DNA of the CDR3: TGTGCCAGCAGTTACTCGTGGGGGCGCGGCACCGGGGAGCTGTTTTTT. Its translation: CASSYSWGRGTGELFF.

This clonotype was seen repeatedly, ten times or more. The rearrangement joins TRBV3-1 to TRBJ2-5, with D tentatively TRBD1 or TRBD2 (6 bases each). The germline V gene encodes CDR1 LGHDT and CDR2 YNNKEL (reference sequence). The V end was cut by 4 bases, the J end by 1 base, with 19 bases between. The CDR3 has 17 amino acids. The chain's CDR3 is CASSLLGGGGLQETQYF. CDR3 coding DNA: TGTGCCAGCAGCCTCCTTGGGGGTGGGGGGCTCCAAGAGACCCAGTACTTC.

This clonotype was observed a handful of times. The CDR3 reads CASSKNRAHEQYF. The CDR3 region has the DNA TGTGCCAGCAGCAAAAACAGGGCCCACGAGCAGTACTTC. This chain uses TRBV11-2 with TRBJ2-7; tentative D call: TRBD1 (6 bases). The CDR3 loop spans 13 amino acids. Germline CDR1 is SGHAT and CDR2 is FQNNGV. V was cut by 5 bases and J by 5 bases, with 13 bases left in between.

This clonotype was found a few times. This chain joins TRBV9 and TRBJ2-7; the D is unclear. The CDR3 is 16 residues long. Per germline, CDR1 SGDLS and CDR2 YYNGEE. The V and J ends lost 4 bases and 4 bases respectively, with 21 bases between them. This CDR3 is CASSPTLDWQYYEQYF. CDR3 sequence (DNA): TGTGCCAGCAGCCCCACCCTTGACTGGCAGTATTACGAGCAGTACTTC.

The chain links TRBV6-8 to TRBJ2-3; TRBD1 aligns across 7 bases. The CDR3 covers 14 residues. CDR1 and CDR2 from the germline V gene are MNHGY and SAAAGT. V shed 6 bases, J shed 3 bases, and the junction held 6 bases outside the gene matches. CDR3 region: CASSDREFTDTQYF. The DNA for the CDR3 is TGTGCCAGCAGCGACAGGGAGTTTACAGATACGCAGTATTTT.